Sequencing of this T cell receptor beta chain was carried out in a study of cytomegalovirus exposure and HLA in healthy donors. The CDR3 length is 15 residues. Germline CDR1 reads SGHRS; CDR2 reads YFSETQ. Losses at the gene ends were 0 bases for V and 7 bases for J; bases not matched to a gene: 5. The PCR made use of 60 Vbeta and 13 Jbeta primers. Generated by immunoSEQ multiplex PCR, the TCRdb table keeps only in-frame clones and is missing some. Of about 160,000 clones listed, approximately 79% are singletons. The clonotype comes from a man aged 50 to 60 in good health and CMV-seropositive. The sequenced material came from PBMCs. The chain joins TRBV5-1 to TRBJ2-1; 9 nucleotides align to TRBD2. The CDR3, as DNA: TGCGCCAGCAGCTTGGCTGCGGGAGGGCCTAATGAGCAGTTCTTC. It specifies CASSLAAGGPNEQFF.